In this sample, the clone carrying this TCR delta chain turned up many times. Its antigen is not identified. TCRdb's protein for this DNA is that of a much larger clone and differs from the translation at residue 4, likely a read error; the protein shown is the DNA translation. The data belong to a study of γδ T cells in repeated Plasmodium falciparum infection. Study in general: Samples were taken at baseline, before some infections, and 21 days after each. Study-wide results and limits: Vdelta2-negative gammadelta repertoires, largely Vdelta1+, seemingly showed infection-driven waves of new clonal selection. Vgamma9/Vdelta2+ T cells showed a stable polyclonal repertoire with shared TCRgamma sequences.

V shed 2 bases, J shed 0 bases, and the junction held 11 bases outside the gene matches. The CDR3 extends over 16 amino acids. Germline values: CDR1 TVYSNPD, CDR2 GDNSRS (reference sequence). Both TRG and TRD chains were sequenced from each sorted sample. TCRdb re-called the multiplex PCR reads using CATT. The data show 50,000 to 55,000 delta-chain clones, with roughly 2% seen just once and around 24% held by the top ten. Flow sorting of PBMC yielded separate Vgamma9/Vdelta2+ and Vdelta2-negative gammadelta T cell populations for bulk repertoire analysis. Sequencing was carried out using gamma-delta T cells from blood. The chain carries TRDV3 and TRDJ1; 8 positions match TRDD3. This TCR came from a pool of human donors (malaria-infected and uninfected, not separated). The CDR3 nucleotides are TGTGCCTTTGGTTACTGGGGGCCAGCGTACACCGATAAACTCATCTTT. It is translated as CAFGYWGPAYTDKLIF.